This entry is about one T cell receptor beta chain. As yet, its antigen is unknown. RNA in amounts of 0.5 to 1 ug was reverse transcribed with random hexamers. Each CDR3 protein is one row after TCRdb ran MiXCR on the immunoSEQ multiplex PCR reads. This sample yields 170,000 or so distinct CDR3 sequences, of which about 95% are seen a single time; 0.099% belongs to the top ten. The CD8+ and CD4+ T cells were isolated magnetically using a negative isolation approach, whereas the TEMRA cells were enriched by FACS. This specimen comes from a study of CD8 T cells in Susac syndrome. Overall study: Active disease was present in more than five of the sequenced Susac syndrome patients, and remission in under ten. Study-level points and caveats: A relatively small number of individuals underwent TCR sequencing and HLA analysis.

Germline CDR1 SGHVS, CDR2 FQNEAQ. The ends were cut back, 2 bases at V and 2 bases at J, with 8 bases in the middle. The CDR3 covers 14 residues. The sequence was collected from a human donor with Susac syndrome. This chain links TRBV7-8 with TRBJ2-3; no firm D call. Source material: CD4+ T cells from PBMCs. The CDR3 DNA reads as TGTGCCAGCAGCTTACTCCTAGACACAGATACGCAGTATTTT. It specifies CASSLLLDTDTQYF.